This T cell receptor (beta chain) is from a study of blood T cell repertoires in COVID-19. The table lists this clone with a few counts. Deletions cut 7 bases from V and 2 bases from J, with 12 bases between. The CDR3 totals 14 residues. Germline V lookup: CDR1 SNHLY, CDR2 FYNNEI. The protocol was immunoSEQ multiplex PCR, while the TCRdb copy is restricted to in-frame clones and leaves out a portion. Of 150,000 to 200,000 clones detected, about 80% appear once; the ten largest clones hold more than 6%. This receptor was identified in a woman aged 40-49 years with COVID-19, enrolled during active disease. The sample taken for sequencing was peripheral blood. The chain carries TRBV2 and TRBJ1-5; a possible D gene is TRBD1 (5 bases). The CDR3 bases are TGTGCCAGCACCAGGGACTTCGGCAATCAGCCCCAGCATTTT. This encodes CASTRDFGNQPQHF.